This is a list of T cell receptor beta chains from one sample in a study of patients and donors after allogeneic stem cell transplantation. TCRdb re-called the RT-PCR reads with MiXCR, one entry per CDR3 protein. The sample lists about 960,000 distinct CDR3 sequences, over 15% occurring once. Sequencing was carried out using blood, either unsorted or a sorted T cell fraction (not recorded which). The receptor source for this set is a human donor who was either an allogeneic HSCT recipient or a stem cell or donor lymphocyte infusion donor (not recorded which). It is not recorded whose cells these are; they may come from a transplant donor. The CDR3 runs from the conserved cysteine through the conserved F or W. Expanded clones get a size class; other rows say once, few or many, or leave the size out.

J gene: TRBJ2-5; V gene: TRBV7-8; clone size: few; CDR3 protein: CASSLAPAGQETQYF
J gene: TRBJ1-5; V gene: TRBV6-1; clone size: -; CDR3 protein: CASTPQGDHQPQHF
J gene: TRBJ2-3; V gene: TRBV6-2/TRBV6-3; clone size: -; CDR3 protein: CASSLGLAGGLADTQYF
J gene: TRBJ2-7; V gene: TRBV20-1; clone size: few; CDR3 protein: CSARAHAASYEQYF
J gene: TRBJ2-1; V gene: TRBV15; clone size: few; CDR3 protein: CATSREWANEQFF
J gene: TRBJ2-7; V gene: TRBV12-3/TRBV12-4; clone size: few; CDR3 protein: CASSHDIGQAHYEQYF
J gene: TRBJ2-5; V gene: TRBV10-3; clone size: few; CDR3 protein: CAISELGLAGGQETQYF
J gene: TRBJ2-5; V gene: TRBV4-2; clone size: -; CDR3 protein: CASSQGENNQETQYF
J gene: TRBJ2-7; V gene: TRBV4-3; clone size: few; CDR3 protein: CASSQDLAGGTYEQYF
J gene: TRBJ2-7; V gene: TRBV12-3/TRBV12-4; clone size: few; CDR3 protein: CASSRTSGSLRGEQYF
J gene: TRBJ1-5; V gene: TRBV6-1; clone size: -; CDR3 protein: CASSRNPFQPQHF
J gene: TRBJ2-6; V gene: TRBV11-1; clone size: -; CDR3 protein: CASSFIGSGKSTGANVLTF
J gene: TRBJ1-1; V gene: TRBV5-1; clone size: -; CDR3 protein: CASSSTGGGVRVYTEAFF
J gene: TRBJ2-1; V gene: TRBV4-3; clone size: few; CDR3 protein: CASSQGPAGGLEQFF